The 26 T cell receptor beta chains below were found in one sample sequenced in a study of long-term antiretroviral therapy in people with HIV. An immunoSEQ assay, version v3.0, was performed at survey level. The data were produced by immunoSEQ multiplex PCR, yet TCRdb's version contains in-frame clones alone and is incomplete. The sample holds about 20,000 clones, roughly 85% seen once. Sequenced here: unsorted PBMCs, sampled around 2.5 years after starting antiretroviral therapy. These receptors all come from a man aged 35 to 55 with HIV.

The V call is TRBV4-3, the J call TRBJ1-2; D not certain. Germline loops: CDR1 LGHNA, CDR2 YSLEER. Trimming removed 0 bases from V and 4 bases from J, with 9 bases in between. The CDR3 has 14 residues. The DNA of the CDR3 is TGCGCCAGCAGCCAAGACAGCTTGATCTATGGCTACACCTTC. Translated: CASSQDSLIYGYTF.

The chain carries TRBV19 and TRBJ1-4, with D tentatively TRBD1 (6 bases). This CDR3 is built from 14 residues. The V end was cut by 7 bases, the J end by 4 bases, with 13 bases between. From germline, CDR1 is LNHDA and CDR2 SQIVND (reference sequence). The chain's CDR3 is CASTPGQLNEKLFF. CDR3 DNA sequence: TGTGCCAGTACGCCTGGACAGCTTAATGAAAAACTGTTTTTT.

The chain employs TRBV5-5 and TRBJ1-1; 7 bases are a match to TRBD1. With 0 bases clipped from V and 0 bases from J, the junction kept 5 bases outside the gene matches. The CDR3 sequence is 16 residues long. CDR1 and CDR2 from the germline V gene are SGHKS and YYEKEE (reference sequence). The CDR3 protein is CASSLVQGVMNTEAFF. CDR3 DNA sequence: TGTGCCAGCAGCTTGGTGCAGGGGGTTATGAACACTGAAGCTTTCTTT.

The chain recombines TRBV4-3 with TRBJ2-7; D may be TRBD2 (6 bases). The CDR3 extends over 17 amino acids. CDR1 and CDR2 from the germline V gene are LGHNA and YSLEER. The V end lost 0 bases, the J end lost 2 bases, and 17 bases lay between the germline ends. CDR3 loop: CASSQESVLGGPYEQYF. The CDR3, as DNA: TGCGCCAGCAGCCAAGAGTCCGTCCTAGGAGGGCCCTACGAGCAGTACTTC.

CDR3 amino acids: CASSIDRTGTDTQYF. CDR3 nucleotides: TGTGCCAGTAGTATAGACCGCACAGGGACGGATACGCAGTATTTT. The V call is TRBV19, the J call TRBJ2-3, with D possibly being TRBD1 (6 bases). This CDR3 is built from 15 residues. The V and J ends lost 0 bases and 6 bases respectively, with 13 bases between them. The germline V gene has CDR1 LNHDA and CDR2 SQIVND (reference sequence).

The genes are TRBV6-5 and TRBJ2-5; D may correspond to TRBD1 or TRBD2 (5 bases each). The germline CDR1 and CDR2 sequences are MNHEY and SVGAGI. The CDR3 has 15 amino acids. Trimming pared 0 bases from V and 0 bases from J, leaving 8 bases between. The CDR3 DNA is TGTGCCAGCAGTTACTCTGAGGGGTACCAAGAGACCCAGTACTTC. Its protein is CASSYSEGYQETQYF.

J is TRBJ2-3 and V is TRBV27; 8 bases align to TRBD1. V dropped 4 bases and J dropped 0; count of bases not matched to a gene: 6. Germline V lookup: CDR1 MNHEY, CDR2 SMNVEV (reference sequence). The CDR3 is 16 residues long. The CDR3 reads CASSSSRDRSTDTQYF. Written as DNA, the CDR3 is TGTGCCAGCAGTTCCAGCCGGGACAGGAGCACAGATACGCAGTATTTT.

This chain uses TRBV5-6 with TRBJ2-2; 7 bases line up with TRBD2. Trimming at V came to 2 bases and at J to 3 bases, leaving 4 bases not matched to a gene. Germline CDR1 SGHDT, CDR2 YYEEEE. This CDR3 is 15 amino acids long. CDR3 bases: TGTGCCAGCAGCTTTTTCACTAGCGACACCGGGGAGCTGTTTTTT. Translated, it gives CASSFFTSDTGELFF.

In the case of this clone: Within the sample, other DNA sequences also encode this same CDR3. The rearrangement links TRBV6-6 to TRBJ2-5, with 7 bases matching TRBD1. The CDR3 loop spans 13 amino acids. CDR1 is MNHNY and CDR2 is SVGAGI in the germline V gene (reference sequence). With V trimmed by 6 bases and J by 5 bases, 6 bases remained unmatched. CDR3 DNA: TGTGCCAGCAGACCCCAGGGGGAGGAGACCCAGTACTTC. It specifies CASRPQGEETQYF.

The chain carries TRBV6-1 and TRBJ1-4, with 7 nucleotides matching TRBD1. Germline CDR1 MNHNS, CDR2 SASEGT. The V and J ends lost 7 bases and 0 bases, in that order; junction bases with no gene match: 5. The CDR3 contains 15 residues. DNA for the CDR3: TGTGCCAGCAACACAGGGGATGCAACTAATGAAAAACTGTTTTTT. Translated, it gives CASNTGDATNEKLFF.

V gene TRBV4-1 combines with J gene TRBJ2-7, with D possibly being TRBD1 (6 bases). Germline assignment: CDR1 MGHRA and CDR2 YSYEKL. V lost 2 bases to trimming and J lost 2 bases, with 13 bases between them. The CDR3 sequence is 15 residues long. CDR3 protein: CASSQPDRTPYEQYF. The CDR3 region has the DNA TGCGCCAGCAGCCAACCCGACAGGACCCCCTACGAGCAGTACTTC.

The chain is built from TRBV23-1 and TRBJ1-4; possible D gene TRBD1, 5 bases. TRBV23-1 falls under the ORF class, with uncertain function. There are 16 residues in the CDR3. Trimming took 1 base from V and 12 from J, leaving 21 bases between them. CDR3 DNA: TGCGCCAGCAGTCAATTTCCGGGACTCAGGGTCGATCAACTGTTTTTT. Its protein product is CASSQFPGLRVDQLFF.

V usage is TRBV18 and J usage is TRBJ1-1, with TRBD1 identical over 8 bases. Trimming took 0 bases from V and 5 from J; bases not matched to a gene: 5. The V gene's germline CDR1 is KGHSH and CDR2 LQKENI. CDR3 size: 15 residues. CDR3 residues: CASSPPQGAGTEAFF. The CDR3 coding sequence is TGTGCCAGCTCACCACCCCAGGGGGCTGGGACTGAAGCTTTCTTT.

This chain links TRBV5-6 with TRBJ2-5, with TRBD1 identical over 7 bases. Germline V CDR1 and CDR2: SGHDT, YYEEEE. V was clipped by 4 bases and J by 0 bases; unmatched bases: 9. There are 16 residues in the CDR3. The CDR3 bases are TGTGCCAGCAGCACTTCGACAGGGTCTCACCAAGAGACCCAGTACTTC. This translates into CASSTSTGSHQETQYF.

The chain employs TRBV11-3 and TRBJ1-1; D possibly corresponds to TRBD1 (6 bases). V lost 3 bases and J 5 bases, leaving 10 bases between the germline ends. CDR1 and CDR2 (germline): SGHNT, YENEEA. The CDR3 contains 13 residues. CDR3 loop: CASSFHRETEAFF. In nucleotides, the CDR3 is TGTGCCAGCAGCTTCCACAGGGAAACTGAAGCTTTCTTT.

This rearrangement joins TRBV14 to TRBJ2-5; D possibly matches TRBD1 or TRBD2 (5 bases each). The CDR3 is 16 amino acids. Per the germline V gene, CDR1 is SGHDN and CDR2 is FVKESK. Trimming took 3 bases from V and 4 from J, leaving 18 bases between them. Here the CDR3 reads CASSHRPGLTGETQYF. The CDR3 coding sequence is TGTGCCAGCAGCCATCGACCGGGGCTGACGGGAGAGACCCAGTACTTC.

The chain carries TRBV11-2 and TRBJ2-7, with D possibly being TRBD2 (7 bases). Looked up from germline, CDR1 is SGHAT and CDR2 is FQNNGV. CDR3 size: 15 residues. Trimming removed 3 bases from V and 3 bases from J, with 15 bases in between. DNA of the CDR3: TGTGCCAGCAGCTTTACAGGGAGGGAAAACTACGAGCAGTACTTC. The encoded protein is CASSFTGRENYEQYF.

V is TRBV15 and J is TRBJ2-7, with D perhaps matching TRBD1 (6 bases). V was clipped by 4 bases and J by 6 bases, with 13 bases between them. CDR1 and CDR2 (germline): LNHNV, YYDKDF (reference sequence). The CDR3 runs 13 residues. CDR3 sequence: CATSNTGIGEQYF. In DNA, the CDR3 is TGTGCCACCAGCAATACAGGGATCGGCGAGCAGTACTTC.

V usage is TRBV19 and J usage is TRBJ2-2, with TRBD1 matching 9 bases. This CDR3 spans 15 amino acids. V lost 5 bases, J lost 4 bases, and 5 bases stayed unmatched. Germline loops: CDR1 LNHDA, CDR2 SQIVND (reference sequence). CDR3 coding DNA: TGTGCCAGTAGTTCAGGACAGGGGTTCACCGGGGAGCTGTTTTTT. It translates to CASSSGQGFTGELFF.

The gene calls are TRBV27 and TRBJ2-4, with D perhaps TRBD2 (5 bases). The CDR3 is made up of 14 amino acids. Trimming took off 5 bases at V and 2 bases at J, with 10 bases between the two ends. The V gene's germline CDR1 is MNHEY and CDR2 SMNVEV (reference sequence). CDR3 nucleotide sequence: TGTGCCAGCAGTGTCGGGGTTACCAAAAACATTCAGTACTTC. Translation: CASSVGVTKNIQYF.

The J gene is TRBJ1-6, the V gene TRBV7-8; 7 positions agree with TRBD1. The CDR3 is 14 amino acids. CDR1 SGHVS and CDR2 FQNEAQ come from the germline V gene. J was trimmed by 7 bases and V by 6 bases; bases with no gene match: 6. For the CDR3, the DNA is TGTGCCAGCAGTTCCGGGACAGAGAATTCACCCCTCCACTTT. Encoded protein: CASSSGTENSPLHF.

The chain links TRBV27 to TRBJ1-6, with 9 bases aligning to TRBD1. The length of the CDR3 is 16 residues. The J segment lost 11 bases and the V segment lost 3 bases, leaving 11 bases of the junction unmatched. Germline values: CDR1 MNHEY, CDR2 SMNVEV (reference sequence). The CDR3 nucleotides read TGTGCCAGCAGTTTGACCGGGACAGGGACCTTGACACCCCTCCACTTT. Encoded protein: CASSLTGTGTLTPLHF.

This clone came up once. J is TRBJ2-2 and V is TRBV27, with 8 nucleotides matching TRBD1. The CDR3 has 17 residues. V trimming: 3 bases; J trimming: 6 bases; junction bases outside the gene matches: 12. Germline assignment: CDR1 MNHEY and CDR2 SMNVEV (reference sequence). CDR3: CASSFLGQGATPGELFF. CDR3 nucleotides: TGTGCCAGCAGTTTTTTGGGGCAGGGGGCGACCCCCGGGGAGCTGTTTTTT.

The chain is built from TRBV5-1 and TRBJ2-5, with a possible D match to TRBD2 (7 bases). The CDR3 consists of 15 residues. The germline V gene has CDR1 SGHRS and CDR2 YFSETQ. The V end was cut by 0 bases, the J end by 3 bases, with 12 bases between. CDR3 coding DNA: TGCGCCAGCAGCTTGGGGCCGGGGGGCAAAGAGACCCAGTACTTC. The encoded protein is CASSLGPGGKETQYF.

In its sample, this clone was seen once. V usage is TRBV7-2 and J usage is TRBJ2-7, with D possibly matching TRBD2 (6 bases). The CDR3 loop spans 15 amino acids. Trimming left V 1 base short and J 2 bases short, with 12 bases between. Germline CDR1 and CDR2: SGHTA and FQGNSA. CDR3 sequence: CASSLVARGTYEQYF. CDR3 DNA: TGTGCCAGCAGCTTAGTTGCCCGGGGGACCTACGAGCAGTACTTC.

CDR3 region: CASGLVMGGNRQPTDTQYF. Written as DNA, the CDR3 is TGTGCTAGTGGTTTGGTAATGGGGGGGAACAGACAGCCCACAGATACGCAGTATTTT. The chain recombines TRBV12-5 with TRBJ2-3; 7 nucleotides line up with TRBD2. The CDR3 is 19 residues long. Germline V gene lookup returns CDR1 LGHNT and CDR2 FRNRAP. After removal of 0 bases from V and 2 bases from J, the junction contained 14 bases not matched to a gene. Full variable domain (outside the CDR3, taken from reference TRBV12-5 and TRBJ2-3): DARVTQTPRHKVTEMGQEVTMRCQPILGHNTVFWYRQTMMQGLELLAYFRNRAPLDDSGMPKDRFSAEMPDATLATLKIQPSEPRDSAVYFCASGLVMGGNRQPTDTQYFGPGTRLTVL.